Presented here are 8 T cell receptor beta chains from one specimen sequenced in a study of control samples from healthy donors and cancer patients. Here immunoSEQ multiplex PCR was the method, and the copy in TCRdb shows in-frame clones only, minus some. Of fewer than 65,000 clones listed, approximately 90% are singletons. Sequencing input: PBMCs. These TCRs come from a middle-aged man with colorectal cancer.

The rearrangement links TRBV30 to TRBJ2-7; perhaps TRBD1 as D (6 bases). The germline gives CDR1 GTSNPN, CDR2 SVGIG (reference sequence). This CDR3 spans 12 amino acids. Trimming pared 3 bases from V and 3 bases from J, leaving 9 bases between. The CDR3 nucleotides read TGTGCCTGGAGCCTACAGGGCTACGAGCAGTACTTC. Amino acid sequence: CAWSLQGYEQYF.

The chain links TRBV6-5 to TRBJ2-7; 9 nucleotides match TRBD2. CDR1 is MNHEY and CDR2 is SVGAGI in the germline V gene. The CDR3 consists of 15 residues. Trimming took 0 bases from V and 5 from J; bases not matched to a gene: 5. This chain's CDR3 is CASSYSREGFHEQYF. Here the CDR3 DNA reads TGTGCCAGCAGTTACTCGCGGGAGGGTTTCCACGAGCAGTACTTC.

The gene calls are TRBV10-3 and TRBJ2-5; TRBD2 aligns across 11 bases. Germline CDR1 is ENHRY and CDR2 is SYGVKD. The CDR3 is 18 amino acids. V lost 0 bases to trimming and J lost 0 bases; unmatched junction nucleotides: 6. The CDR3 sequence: CAISESLAGDSYQETQYF. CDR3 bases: TGTGCCATCAGTGAGTCACTAGCGGGAGACTCGTACCAAGAGACCCAGTACTTC.

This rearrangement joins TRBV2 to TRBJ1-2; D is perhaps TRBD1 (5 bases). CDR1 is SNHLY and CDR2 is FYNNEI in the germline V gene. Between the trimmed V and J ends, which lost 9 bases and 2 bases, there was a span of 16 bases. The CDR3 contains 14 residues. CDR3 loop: CARQRGERNYGYTF. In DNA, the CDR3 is TGTGCCAGGCAAAGGGGCGAGAGGAACTATGGCTACACCTTC.

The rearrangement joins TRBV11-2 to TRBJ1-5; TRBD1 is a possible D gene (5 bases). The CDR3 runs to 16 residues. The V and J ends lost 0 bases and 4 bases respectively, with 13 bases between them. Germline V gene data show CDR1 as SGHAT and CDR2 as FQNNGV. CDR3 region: CASSLDPGGRNQPQHF. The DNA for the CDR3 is TGTGCCAGCAGCTTAGATCCGGGGGGACGGAATCAGCCCCAGCATTTT. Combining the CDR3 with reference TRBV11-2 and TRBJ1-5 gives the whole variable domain EAGVAQSPRYKIIEKRQSVAFWCNPISGHATLYWYQQILGQGPKLLIQFQNNGVVDDSQLPKDRFSAERLKGVDSTLKIQPAKLEDSAVYLCASSLDPGGRNQPQHFGDGTRLSIL.

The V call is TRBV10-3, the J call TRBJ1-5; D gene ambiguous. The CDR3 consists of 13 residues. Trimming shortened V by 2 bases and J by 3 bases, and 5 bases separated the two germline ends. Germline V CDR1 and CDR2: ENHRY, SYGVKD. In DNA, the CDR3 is TGTGCCATCAGTGAGGGGGTCAATCAGCCCCAGCATTTT. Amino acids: CAISEGVNQPQHF.

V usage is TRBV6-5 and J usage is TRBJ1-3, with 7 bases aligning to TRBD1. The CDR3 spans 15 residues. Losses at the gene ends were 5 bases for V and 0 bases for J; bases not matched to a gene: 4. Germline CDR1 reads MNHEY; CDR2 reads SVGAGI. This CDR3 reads CASSPGTASGNTIYF. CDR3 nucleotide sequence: TGTGCCAGCAGTCCCGGGACAGCCTCTGGAAACACCATATATTTT.

The CDR3 bases are TGTGCCAGCAGTATAGCCCGGAGAGAAAAACTGTTTTTT. Amino acids: CASSIARREKLFF. This chain connects TRBV6-2 or TRBV6-3 to TRBJ1-4; no definite D call. The V gene's germline CDR1 is MNHEY and CDR2 SVGEGT. The CDR3 contains 13 residues. V lost 5 bases and J 8 bases, leaving 12 bases between the germline ends.